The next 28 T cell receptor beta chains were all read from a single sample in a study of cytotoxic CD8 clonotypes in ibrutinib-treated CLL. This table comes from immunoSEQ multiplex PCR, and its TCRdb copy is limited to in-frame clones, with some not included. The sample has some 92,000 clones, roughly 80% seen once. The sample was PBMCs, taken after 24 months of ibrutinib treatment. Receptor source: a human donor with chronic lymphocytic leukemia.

The CDR3 coding sequence is TGCGCCAGCAGCGGATTACTAGCGGTGGCCTACAATGAGCAGTTCTTC. Amino acid sequence: CASSGLLAVAYNEQFF. The chain couples TRBV5-1 to TRBJ2-1, with TRBD2 matching 8 bases. After removal of 4 bases from V and 2 bases from J, the junction contained 8 bases not matched to a gene. This CDR3 is 16 amino acids long. CDR1 and CDR2 (germline): SGHRS, YFSETQ.

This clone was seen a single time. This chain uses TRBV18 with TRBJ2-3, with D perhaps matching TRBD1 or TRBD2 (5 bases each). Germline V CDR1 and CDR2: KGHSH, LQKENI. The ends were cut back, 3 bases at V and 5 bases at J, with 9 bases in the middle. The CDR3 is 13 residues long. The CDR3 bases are TGTGCCAGCTCACCCGGGACGGAAGATACGCAGTATTTT. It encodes CASSPGTEDTQYF.

CDR3 protein: CASSDPRVATDTIYF. CDR3 sequence (DNA): TGTGCCAGCAGTGACCCCCGGGTAGCAACGGACACCATATATTTT. The chain combines TRBV6-1 with TRBJ1-3; D ambiguous. The CDR3 contains 15 residues. Germline V CDR1 and CDR2: MNHNS, SASEGT. Trimming took 3 bases from V and 8 from J, leaving 17 bases between them.

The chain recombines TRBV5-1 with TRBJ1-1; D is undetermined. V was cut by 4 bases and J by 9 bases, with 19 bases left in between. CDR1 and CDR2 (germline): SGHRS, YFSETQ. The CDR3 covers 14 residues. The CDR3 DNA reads TGCGCCAGCAGCCCGAGCGGGAATCCAACGCAAGCTTTCTTT. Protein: CASSPSGNPTQAFF.

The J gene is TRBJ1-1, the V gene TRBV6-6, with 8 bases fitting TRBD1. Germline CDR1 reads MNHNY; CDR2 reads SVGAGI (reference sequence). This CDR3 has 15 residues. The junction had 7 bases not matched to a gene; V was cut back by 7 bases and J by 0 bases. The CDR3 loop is CASNRGGGMNTEAFF. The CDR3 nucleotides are TGTGCCAGCAACAGGGGGGGAGGGATGAACACTGAAGCTTTCTTT.

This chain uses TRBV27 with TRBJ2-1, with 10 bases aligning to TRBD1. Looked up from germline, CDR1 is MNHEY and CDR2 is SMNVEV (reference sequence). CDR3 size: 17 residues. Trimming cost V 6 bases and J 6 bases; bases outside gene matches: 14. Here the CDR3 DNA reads TGTGCCAGCAGCCACGTAACCGGGACAGGGGCAAGCAATGAGCAGTTCTTC. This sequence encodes CASSHVTGTGASNEQFF.

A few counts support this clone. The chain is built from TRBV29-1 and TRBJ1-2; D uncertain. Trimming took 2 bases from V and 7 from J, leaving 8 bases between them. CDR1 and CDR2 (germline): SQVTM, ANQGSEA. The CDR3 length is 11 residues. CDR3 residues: CSVENVFGYTF. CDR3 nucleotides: TGCAGCGTTGAAAACGTGTTTGGCTACACCTTC.

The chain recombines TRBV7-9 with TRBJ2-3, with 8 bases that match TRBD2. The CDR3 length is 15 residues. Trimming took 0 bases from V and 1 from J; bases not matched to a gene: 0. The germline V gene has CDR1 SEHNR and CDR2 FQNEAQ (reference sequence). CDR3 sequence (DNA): TGTGCCAGCAGCTTAGCAGCGGGGGGCACAGATACGCAGTATTTT. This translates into CASSLAAGGTDTQYF.

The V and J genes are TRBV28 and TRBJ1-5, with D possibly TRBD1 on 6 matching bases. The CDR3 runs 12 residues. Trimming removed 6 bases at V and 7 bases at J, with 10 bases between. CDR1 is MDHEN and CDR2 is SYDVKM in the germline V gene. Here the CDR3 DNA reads TGTGCCAGCAGACAGGGAGGGCAGCCCCAGCATTTT. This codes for CASRQGGQPQHF. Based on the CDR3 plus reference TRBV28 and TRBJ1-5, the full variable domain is DVKVTQSSRYLVKRTGEKVFLECVQDMDHENMFWYRQDPGLGLRLIYFSYDVKMKEKGDIPEGYSVSREKKERFSLILESASTNQTSMYLCASRQGGQPQHFGDGTRLSIL.

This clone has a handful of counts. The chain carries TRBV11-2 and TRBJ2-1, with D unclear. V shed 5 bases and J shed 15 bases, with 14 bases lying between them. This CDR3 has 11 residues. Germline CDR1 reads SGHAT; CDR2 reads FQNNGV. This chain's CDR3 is CASSPGPSGFF. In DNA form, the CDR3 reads TGTGCCAGCAGCCCGGGCCCCTCGGGGTTCTTC.

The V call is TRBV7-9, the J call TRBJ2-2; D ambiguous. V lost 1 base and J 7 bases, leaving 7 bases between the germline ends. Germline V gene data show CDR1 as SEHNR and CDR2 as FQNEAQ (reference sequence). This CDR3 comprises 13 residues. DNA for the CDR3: TGTGCCAGCAGCTTAGAGAGCTTCGGGGAGCTGTTTTTT. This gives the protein CASSLESFGELFF.

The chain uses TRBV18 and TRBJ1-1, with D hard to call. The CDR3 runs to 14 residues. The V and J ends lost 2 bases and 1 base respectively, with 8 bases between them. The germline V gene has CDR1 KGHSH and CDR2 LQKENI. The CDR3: CASSPKRWNTEAFF. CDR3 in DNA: TGTGCCAGCTCACCAAAGCGATGGAACACTGAAGCTTTCTTT.

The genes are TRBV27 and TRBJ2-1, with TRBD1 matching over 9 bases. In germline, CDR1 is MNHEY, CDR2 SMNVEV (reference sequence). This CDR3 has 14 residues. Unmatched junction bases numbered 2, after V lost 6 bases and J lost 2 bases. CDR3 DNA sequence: TGTGCCAGCAGGAGGACAGGGGCCTACAATGAGCAGTTCTTC. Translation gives CASRRTGAYNEQFF.

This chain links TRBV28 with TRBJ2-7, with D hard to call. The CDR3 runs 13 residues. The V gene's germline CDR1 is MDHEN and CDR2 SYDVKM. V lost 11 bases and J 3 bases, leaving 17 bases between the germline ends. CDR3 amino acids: CALGGPIFYEQYF. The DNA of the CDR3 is TGTGCCCTAGGTGGGCCCATCTTCTACGAGCAGTACTTC.

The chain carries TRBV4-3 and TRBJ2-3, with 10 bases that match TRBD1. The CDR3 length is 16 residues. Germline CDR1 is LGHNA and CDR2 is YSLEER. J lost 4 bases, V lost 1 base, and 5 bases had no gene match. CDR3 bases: TGCGCCAGCAGCCAAGGGACAGGGGGGGTGGCAGATACGCAGTATTTT. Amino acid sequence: CASSQGTGGVADTQYF.

This chain's CDR3 is CASSSATSYEQYF. The CDR3, as DNA: TGTGCCAGCAGCTCAGCGACCTCCTACGAGCAGTACTTC. The chain links TRBV7-9 to TRBJ2-7; D is ambiguous. Germline CDR1 reads SEHNR; CDR2 reads FQNEAQ (reference sequence). V shed 4 bases and J shed 0 bases, with 7 bases lying between them. The CDR3 spans 13 residues.

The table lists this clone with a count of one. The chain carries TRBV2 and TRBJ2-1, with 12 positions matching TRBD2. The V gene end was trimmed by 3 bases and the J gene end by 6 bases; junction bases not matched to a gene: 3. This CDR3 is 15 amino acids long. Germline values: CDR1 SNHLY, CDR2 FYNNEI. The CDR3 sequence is CASSDRLAGVNEQFF. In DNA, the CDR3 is TGTGCCAGCAGTGATAGACTAGCGGGAGTCAATGAGCAGTTCTTC. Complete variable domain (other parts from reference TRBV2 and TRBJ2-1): EPEVTQTPSHQVTQMGQEVILRCVPISNHLYFYWYRQILGQKVEFLVSFYNNEISEKSEIFDDQFSVERPDGSNFTLKIRSTKLEDSAMYFCASSDRLAGVNEQFFGPGTRLTVL.

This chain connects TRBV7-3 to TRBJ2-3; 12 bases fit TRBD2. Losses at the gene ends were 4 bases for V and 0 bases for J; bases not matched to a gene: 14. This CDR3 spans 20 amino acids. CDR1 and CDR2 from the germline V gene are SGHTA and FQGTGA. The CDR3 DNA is TGTGCCAGCAGCTCCCGGGGGGGGGCTAGCGGGAGGGCAAGCACAGATACGCAGTATTTT. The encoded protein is CASSSRGGASGRASTDTQYF.

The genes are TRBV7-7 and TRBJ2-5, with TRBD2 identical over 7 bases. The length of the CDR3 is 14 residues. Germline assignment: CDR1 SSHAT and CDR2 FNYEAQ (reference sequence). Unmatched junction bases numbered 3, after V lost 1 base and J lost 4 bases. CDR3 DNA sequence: TGTGCCAGCAGCTTAGGAGCTAGCGGAGAGACCCAGTACTTC. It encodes CASSLGASGETQYF.

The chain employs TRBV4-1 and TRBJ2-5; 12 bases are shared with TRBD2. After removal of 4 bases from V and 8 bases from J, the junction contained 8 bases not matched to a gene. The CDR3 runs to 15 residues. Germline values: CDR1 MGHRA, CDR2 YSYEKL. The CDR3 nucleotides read TGCGCCAGCAGCCCTGGAACTAGCGGGGGGCGCACCCAGTACTTC. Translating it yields CASSPGTSGGRTQYF.

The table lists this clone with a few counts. The CDR3 region is CASSPRGYEQYF. The CDR3 coding sequence is TGTGCCAGCAGCCCCCGGGGCTACGAGCAGTACTTC. This chain joins TRBV7-9 and TRBJ2-7; maybe TRBD2 (5 bases). Between the trimmed V and J ends, which lost 5 bases and 3 bases, there was a span of 8 bases. The CDR3 is made up of 12 amino acids. Germline values: CDR1 SEHNR, CDR2 FQNEAQ (reference sequence).

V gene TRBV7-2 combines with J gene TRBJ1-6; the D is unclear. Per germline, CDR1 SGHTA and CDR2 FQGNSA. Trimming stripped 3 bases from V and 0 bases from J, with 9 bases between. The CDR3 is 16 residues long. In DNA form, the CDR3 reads TGTGCCAGCAGCTTCACAGCGGGCTCCTATAATTCACCCCTCCACTTT. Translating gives CASSFTAGSYNSPLHF.

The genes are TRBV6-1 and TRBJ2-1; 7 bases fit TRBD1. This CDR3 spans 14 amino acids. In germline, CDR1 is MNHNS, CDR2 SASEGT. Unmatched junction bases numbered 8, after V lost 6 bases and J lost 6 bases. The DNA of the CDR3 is TGTGCCAGCAGCCCCGGGACAGAGCTCAATGAGCAGTTCTTC. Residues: CASSPGTELNEQFF.

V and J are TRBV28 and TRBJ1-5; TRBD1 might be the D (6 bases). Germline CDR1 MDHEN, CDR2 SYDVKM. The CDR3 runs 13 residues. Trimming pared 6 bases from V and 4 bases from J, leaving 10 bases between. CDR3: CASRKDSNQPQHF. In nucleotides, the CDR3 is TGTGCCAGCAGAAAGGACAGTAATCAGCCCCAGCATTTT.

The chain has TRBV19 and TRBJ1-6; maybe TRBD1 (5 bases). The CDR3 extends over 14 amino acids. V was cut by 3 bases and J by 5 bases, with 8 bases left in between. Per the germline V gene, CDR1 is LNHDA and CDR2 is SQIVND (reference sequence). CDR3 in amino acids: CASSMGQNNSPLHF. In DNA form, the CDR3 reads TGTGCCAGTAGTATGGGGCAGAATAATTCACCCCTCCACTTT.

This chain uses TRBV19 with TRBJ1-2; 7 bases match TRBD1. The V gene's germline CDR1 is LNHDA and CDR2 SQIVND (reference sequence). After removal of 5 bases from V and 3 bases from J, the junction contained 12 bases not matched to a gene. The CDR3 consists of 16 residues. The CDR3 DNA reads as TGTGCCAGTAGTCCGCAGGGACAGCTCTTCCACTATGGCTACACCTTC. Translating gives CASSPQGQLFHYGYTF. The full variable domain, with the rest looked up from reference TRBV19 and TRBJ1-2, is DGGITQSPKYLFRKEGQNVTLSCEQNLNHDAMYWYRQDPGQGLRLIYYSQIVNDFQKGDIAEGYSVSREKKESFPLTVTSAQKNPTAFYLCASSPQGQLFHYGYTFGSGTRLTVV.

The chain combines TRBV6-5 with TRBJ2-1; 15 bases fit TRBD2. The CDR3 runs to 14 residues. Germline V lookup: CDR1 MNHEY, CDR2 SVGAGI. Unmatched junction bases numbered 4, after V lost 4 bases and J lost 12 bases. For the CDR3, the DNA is TGTGCCAGCAGTTTACGGACTAGCGGGAGGGGGCAGTTCTTC. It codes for CASSLRTSGRGQFF.

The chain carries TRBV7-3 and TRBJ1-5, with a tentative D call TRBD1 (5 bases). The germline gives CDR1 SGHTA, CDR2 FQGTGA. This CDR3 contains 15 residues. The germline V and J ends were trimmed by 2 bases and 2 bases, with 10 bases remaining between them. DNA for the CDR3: TGTGCCAGCAGCTTAGTTGGGGGTGGCAATCAGCCCCAGCATTTT. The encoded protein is CASSLVGGGNQPQHF.